These 8 T cell receptor beta chains share one sample of origin, sequenced in a study of T-cell memory formation after mild COVID-19 (dated by TCRdb to the early 2020s). To prepare the library, 5' RACE was applied. These reads were obtained on an Illumina NovaSeq 6000. TCRdb reprocessed the public reads (quality trimming at Q25 with fastp, clone calling with MiXCR) and kept in-frame beta chains. Each CDR3 protein appears once, grouped with its most common genes and DNA. The sample records around 470,000 distinct CDR3 sequences, over 15% of which are singletons. The ten largest make up around 9.2% of the sample. Sequenced: PBMCs or a T cell subset sorted from them (not recorded which). These TCRs come from an adult woman who had mild COVID-19 (a few samples of this study predate the infection). The sample titles of this study are shuffled in the database, so cell type and time point are left out; the donor was told from shared clones.

This clonotype was detected only a few times. The chain links TRBV12-3 or TRBV12-4 to TRBJ2-2; TRBD2 matches at 8 bases. CDR3 length equals 16 residues. Trimming at V came to 6 bases and at J to 4 bases, leaving 10 bases not matched to a gene. The CDR3 coding sequence is TGTGCCAGCAGCCTAGTGGTAGCGGGACCCACCGGGGAGCTGTTTTTT. Translating gives CASSLVVAGPTGELFF.

The chain recombines TRBV20-1 with TRBJ2-1; tentative D call: TRBD1 (7 bases). Trimming took off 6 bases at V and 8 bases at J, with 14 bases between the two ends. This CDR3 has 12 residues. The V gene's germline CDR1 is DFQATT and CDR2 SNEGSKA (reference sequence). DNA of the CDR3: TGCAGTGCGGAGCAGGGGGGCCATGAGCAGTTCTTC. Protein sequence: CSAEQGGHEQFF.

In nucleotides, the CDR3 is TGTGCCAGCAGCTTCGGGGACTTCGAACAAGAGACCCAGTACTTC. Protein product: CASSFGDFEQETQYF. The chain has TRBV5-8 and TRBJ2-5, with TRBD2 as a possible D gene (6 bases). The CDR3 sequence is 15 residues long. Trimming removed 2 bases from V and 2 bases from J, with 13 bases in between. Germline V lookup: CDR1 SGHTS, CDR2 YDEGEE.

In this sample, this clonotype turned up a few times. J is TRBJ2-6 and V is TRBV7-9; D gene unclear. CDR1 is SEHNR, CDR2 FQNEAQ, per germline (reference sequence). The CDR3 length is 16 residues. Between the trimmed V and J ends, which lost 2 bases and 0 bases, there was a span of 8 bases. CDR3 DNA: TGTGCCAGCAGCTTAATGGGTAGCTCTGGGGCCAACGTCCTGACTTTC. The encoded protein is CASSLMGSSGANVLTF.

The chain joins TRBV5-5 to TRBJ2-1, with TRBD2 identical over 16 bases. CDR1 is SGHKS, CDR2 YYEKEE, per germline (reference sequence). The CDR3 spans 16 residues. With 4 bases clipped from V and 7 bases from J, the junction kept 5 bases outside the gene matches. The CDR3, as DNA: TGTGCCAGCAGCCCGGGACTAGCGGGAGGGCTTAATGAGCAGTTCTTC. Translated, it gives CASSPGLAGGLNEQFF.

This clonotype was observed a few times. The chain carries TRBV7-3 and TRBJ2-3, with 9 bases aligning to TRBD2. Trimming at V came to 1 base and at J to 2 bases, leaving 7 bases not matched to a gene. Germline V lookup: CDR1 SGHTA, CDR2 FQGTGA. The CDR3 is 17 amino acids. For the CDR3, the DNA is TGTGCCAGCAGCTTAAAAGCGGGAGGTCCAACCACAGATACGCAGTATTTT. Residues: CASSLKAGGPTTDTQYF. The full variable domain, rest sourced from reference TRBV7-3 and TRBJ2-3, is GAGVSQTPSNKVTEKGKYVELRCDPISGHTALYWYRQSLGQGPEFLIYFQGTGAADDSGLPNDRFFAVRPEGSVSTLKIQRTERGDSAVYLCASSLKAGGPTTDTQYFGPGTRLTVL.

This sequence joins TRBV12-3 or TRBV12-4 and TRBJ2-7; D might be TRBD1 (7 bases). The V and J ends lost 5 bases and 3 bases respectively, with 14 bases between them. The CDR3 contains 14 residues. The CDR3 DNA sequence: TGTGCCAGCAGTCCAGGGGGGCGGGACTACGAGCAGTACTTC. Translation gives CASSPGGRDYEQYF.

This clonotype was seen a few times. This chain connects TRBV7-6 to TRBJ2-5, with 9 nucleotides matching TRBD2. Germline values: CDR1 SGHVS, CDR2 FNYEAQ. The CDR3 consists of 16 residues. Trimming took 4 bases from V and 2 from J; bases not matched to a gene: 8. The CDR3 DNA follows: TGTGCCAGCAGCTACGCGGGGGGGCCCCCGCAAGAGACCCAGTACTTC. Its protein product is CASSYAGGPPQETQYF.